This T cell receptor (beta chain) was obtained from a study of vaccination and CD4 T cells after COVID-19. A remark on this clonotype: Its specificity is not known.

CDR1 and CDR2 (germline): KGHSH, LQKENI. Trimming stripped 2 bases from V and 5 bases from J, with 6 bases between. The CDR3 spans 12 residues. Researchers used the Oncomine TCR Beta short-read assay to sequence DNA from cultured CD4+ T cells. In TCRdb, the PCR reads were re-called with MiXCR into one record per CDR3 protein. The repertoire holds about 18,000 distinct CDR3 sequences, with roughly 56% as singletons. Regarding treatment: approximately nine-day PBMC culture with coronavirus spike peptide pools or control peptides (ViraFEST assay). The TCR was taken from a human donor who had recovered from COVID-19. The genes are TRBV18 and TRBJ2-5, with D uncertain. The specimen sequenced was CD4+ T cells from blood, cultured in vitro. CDR3 bases: TGTGCCAGCTCACCAAATTCCGAGACCCAGTACTTC. This sequence encodes CASSPNSETQYF.